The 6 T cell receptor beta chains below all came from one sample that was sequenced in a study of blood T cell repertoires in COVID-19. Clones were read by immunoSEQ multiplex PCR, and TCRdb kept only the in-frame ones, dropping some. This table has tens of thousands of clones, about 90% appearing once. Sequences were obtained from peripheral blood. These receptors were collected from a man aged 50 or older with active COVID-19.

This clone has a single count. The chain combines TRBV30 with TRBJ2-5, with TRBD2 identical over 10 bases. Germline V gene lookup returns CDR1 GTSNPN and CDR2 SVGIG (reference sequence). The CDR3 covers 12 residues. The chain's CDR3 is CTAGGPRETQYF. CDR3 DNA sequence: TGTACAGCGGGAGGGCCGCGAGAGACCCAGTACTTC.

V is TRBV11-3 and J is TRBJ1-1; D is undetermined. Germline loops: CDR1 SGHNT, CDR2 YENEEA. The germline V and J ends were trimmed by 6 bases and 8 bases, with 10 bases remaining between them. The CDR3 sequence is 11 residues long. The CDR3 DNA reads TGTGCCAGCAGTAAGGGAGGGGAAGCTTTCTTT. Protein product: CASSKGGEAFF.

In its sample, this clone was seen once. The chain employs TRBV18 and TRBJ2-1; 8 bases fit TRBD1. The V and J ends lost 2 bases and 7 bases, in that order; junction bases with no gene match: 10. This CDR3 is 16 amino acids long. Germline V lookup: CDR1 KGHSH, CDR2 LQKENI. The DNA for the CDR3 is TGTGCCAGCTCACCAGCTACAGGGGGTGTTATGAATGAGCAGTTCTTC. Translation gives CASSPATGGVMNEQFF.

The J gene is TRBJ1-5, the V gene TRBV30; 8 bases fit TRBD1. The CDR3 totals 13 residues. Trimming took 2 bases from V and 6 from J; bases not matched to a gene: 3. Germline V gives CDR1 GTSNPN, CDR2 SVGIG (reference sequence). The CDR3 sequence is CAWSPQGAQPQHF. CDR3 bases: TGTGCCTGGAGTCCCCAGGGGGCTCAGCCCCAGCATTTT. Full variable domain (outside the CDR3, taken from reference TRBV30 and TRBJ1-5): SQTIHQWPATLVQPVGSPLSLECTVEGTSNPNLYWYRQAAGRGLQLLFYSVGIGQISSEVPQNLSASRPQDRQFILSSKKLLLSDSGFYLCAWSPQGAQPQHFGDGTRLSIL.

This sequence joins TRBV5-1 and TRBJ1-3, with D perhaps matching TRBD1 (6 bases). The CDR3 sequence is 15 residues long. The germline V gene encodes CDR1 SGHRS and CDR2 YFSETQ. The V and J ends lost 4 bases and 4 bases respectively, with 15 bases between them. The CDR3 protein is CASSPIQGAGNTIYF. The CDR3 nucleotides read TGCGCCAGCAGCCCTATACAGGGAGCCGGAAACACCATATATTTT.

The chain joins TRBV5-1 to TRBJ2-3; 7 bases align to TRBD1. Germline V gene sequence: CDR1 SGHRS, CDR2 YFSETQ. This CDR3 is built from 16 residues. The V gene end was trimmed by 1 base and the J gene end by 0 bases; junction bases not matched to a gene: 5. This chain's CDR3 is CASSLYGTVSTDTQYF. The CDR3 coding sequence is TGCGCCAGCAGCTTGTACGGGACAGTCAGCACAGATACGCAGTATTTT.